These 17 T cell receptor beta chains came from one sample sequenced in a study of somatic mutations in cytotoxic T cells in rheumatoid arthritis (dated by TCRdb to 2016 to 2017). Library creation used the immunoSEQ multiplex PCR assay. What TCRdb holds here is the immuneACCESS table cut down to in-frame rearrangements. Part of the clones is not present; checked against another copy, under half of the missing clones reflect an unresolved V gene, and the others are unexplained. The table for this sample lists 13,000 or so clones; around 68% of them were counted only once. 25% to 30% of the sample is in the top ten clones. Sequencing was done on a sample of CD8+ T cells sorted from blood. The receptors shown here come from an adult with rheumatoid arthritis.

CDR3 nucleotide sequence: TGTGCCAGCAGTCAGGGGACAGGGGCTGGGGCCAACGTCCTGACTTTC. This translates into CASSQGTGAGANVLTF. This chain uses TRBV2 with TRBJ2-6, with 10 positions matching TRBD1. The trim removed 5 bases at V and 2 bases at J, leaving 3 bases unmatched. CDR1 SNHLY and CDR2 FYNNEI come from the germline V gene. The CDR3 length is 16 residues.

The chain employs TRBV27 and TRBJ2-1; possibly TRBD2 for D (6 bases). V gave up 9 bases and J gave up 0 bases, with 9 bases separating them. The CDR3 runs 13 residues. Germline CDR1 is MNHEY and CDR2 is SMNVEV (reference sequence). The CDR3 here is CASGGSSYNEQFF. Here the CDR3 DNA reads TGTGCCAGTGGGGGGAGCTCCTACAATGAGCAGTTCTTC.

V usage is TRBV6-1 and J usage is TRBJ2-1; D unresolved. The germline V gene has CDR1 MNHNS and CDR2 SASEGT. This CDR3 is 13 amino acids long. Trimming removed 4 bases at V and 0 bases at J, with 4 bases between. Here the CDR3 reads CASSGSSYNEQFF. The CDR3 DNA reads as TGTGCCAGCAGTGGTAGCTCCTACAATGAGCAGTTCTTC.

The chain carries TRBV28 and TRBJ2-7, with TRBD1 matching over 7 bases. The germline CDR1 and CDR2 sequences are MDHEN and SYDVKM. The length of the CDR3 is 15 residues. J was trimmed by 2 bases and V by 6 bases; bases with no gene match: 10. The CDR3 DNA follows: TGTGCCAGCAGCCAGACAGGGATACTTACCTACGAGCAGTACTTC. This translates into CASSQTGILTYEQYF.

The J gene is TRBJ1-2, the V gene TRBV6-5; perhaps TRBD1 as D (5 bases). From germline, CDR1 is MNHEY and CDR2 SVGAGI. CDR3 length equals 12 residues. Trimming pared 4 bases from V and 7 bases from J, leaving 10 bases between. CDR3 in amino acids: CASSSLRGGYTF. CDR3 coding DNA: TGTGCCAGCAGTTCATTAAGGGGTGGCTACACCTTC.

The chain uses TRBV9 and TRBJ1-4; D is possibly TRBD1 (6 bases). This CDR3 is built from 15 residues. CDR1 is SGDLS and CDR2 is YYNGEE in the germline V gene. Between the trimmed V and J ends, which lost 3 bases and 8 bases, there was a span of 17 bases. CDR3 in amino acids: CASSDQTGAGEKLFF. The CDR3 DNA sequence: TGTGCCAGCAGCGACCAGACAGGCGCCGGGGAAAAACTGTTTTTT.

The J gene is TRBJ2-3, the V gene TRBV6-1, with D unclear. With 5 bases removed from V and 0 bases from J, the gap between germline ends came to 9 bases. Per the germline V gene, CDR1 is MNHNS and CDR2 is SASEGT. The CDR3 is 14 residues long. The CDR3 is CASSQGPSTDTQYF. DNA for the CDR3: TGTGCCAGCAGTCAAGGACCTAGCACAGATACGCAGTATTTT.

The chain employs TRBV28 and TRBJ1-2; 8 bases agree with TRBD1. Germline V CDR1 and CDR2: MDHEN, SYDVKM. The CDR3 has 12 amino acids. The V gene end was trimmed by 5 bases and the J gene end by 8 bases; junction bases not matched to a gene: 4. The chain's CDR3 is CASSPQGAGYTF. The CDR3 DNA reads as TGTGCCAGCAGTCCGCAGGGGGCGGGCTACACCTTC.

This chain uses TRBV9 with TRBJ2-1; 8 nucleotides line up with TRBD2. The CDR3 sequence is 17 residues long. CDR1 is SGDLS, CDR2 YYNGEE, per germline. Germline trimming cut 0 bases from V and 4 bases from J; bases unmatched to any gene: 9. CDR3 amino acids: CASSVGRGGGPYNEQFF. The CDR3 nucleotides are TGTGCCAGCAGCGTAGGACGGGGGGGAGGACCGTACAATGAGCAGTTCTTC.

The V and J genes are TRBV9 and TRBJ2-5, with 9 bases that match TRBD1. This CDR3 is built from 16 residues. V gave up 2 bases and J gave up 7 bases; unmatched junction bases: 12. CDR1 is SGDLS and CDR2 is YYNGEE in the germline V gene. The CDR3, as DNA: TGTGCCAGCAGCGTCCGGGACAGGGAGTCCGTGGGGACCCAGTACTTC. This sequence encodes CASSVRDRESVGTQYF.

The CDR3 DNA reads TGCGCCAGCAGCCAAGAGGGTTACGAGCAGTACTTC. It encodes CASSQEGYEQYF. The chain has TRBV4-1 and TRBJ2-7, with D unclear. The CDR3 is 12 residues long. The V end lost 0 bases, the J end lost 4 bases, and 4 bases lay between the germline ends. CDR1 and CDR2 (germline): MGHRA, YSYEKL.

The CDR3 reads CASSLSLLGEAFF. For the CDR3, the DNA is TGTGCCAGCAGTTTATCCCTCCTTGGGGAAGCTTTCTTT. V usage is TRBV28 and J usage is TRBJ1-1; D not certain. The V gene lost 1 base and the J gene lost 8 bases, with 11 bases spanning the gap. The CDR3 runs 13 residues. Germline loops: CDR1 MDHEN, CDR2 SYDVKM.

The CDR3 protein is CAISEGTEAFF. DNA of the CDR3: TGTGCCATCAGTGAGGGAACTGAAGCTTTCTTT. V and J are TRBV10-3 and TRBJ1-1; D is undetermined. Germline loops: CDR1 ENHRY, CDR2 SYGVKD. Trimming cost V 2 bases and J 5 bases, with 3 bases left between them. The CDR3 runs 11 residues.

CDR3 amino acids: CASSQVTSGVPGETQYF. For the CDR3, the DNA is TGCGCCAGCAGCCAGGTGACTAGCGGGGTGCCGGGAGAGACCCAGTACTTC. This rearrangement joins TRBV4-1 to TRBJ2-5; 11 positions match TRBD2. CDR1 is MGHRA, CDR2 YSYEKL, per germline. The V segment lost 3 bases and the J segment 4 bases; nucleotides outside the gene matches: 10. The CDR3 sequence is 17 residues long.

The chain recombines TRBV7-9 with TRBJ1-1; D might be TRBD1 (6 bases). V lost 5 bases and J lost 1, with 11 bases in between. Germline V gene sequence: CDR1 SEHNR, CDR2 FQNEAQ (reference sequence). CDR3 size: 14 residues. The CDR3 spells CASSPKTGNTEAFF. In DNA, the CDR3 is TGTGCCAGCAGCCCCAAGACAGGGAACACTGAAGCTTTCTTT.

This clone has a handful of counts. The V gene is TRBV5-6, the J gene TRBJ1-2, with D hard to call. The V gene's germline CDR1 is SGHDT and CDR2 YYEEEE. This CDR3 comprises 12 residues. Trimming stripped 0 bases from V and 5 bases from J, with 5 bases between. The CDR3 loop is CASSLVGYGYTF. In DNA, the CDR3 is TGTGCCAGCAGCTTGGTCGGTTATGGCTACACCTTC. Combining the CDR3 with reference TRBV5-6 and TRBJ1-2 gives the whole variable domain DAGVTQSPTHLIKTRGQQVTLRCSPKSGHDTVSWYQQALGQGPQFIFQYYEEEERQRGNFPDRFSGHQFPNYSSELNVNALLLGDSALYLCASSLVGYGYTFGSGTRLTVV.

The rearrangement links TRBV7-2 to TRBJ2-1; D possibly corresponds to TRBD1 (5 bases). The CDR3 spans 21 residues. Trimming removed 0 bases at V and 3 bases at J, with 27 bases between. Germline V CDR1 and CDR2: SGHTA, FQGNSA. The CDR3 bases are TGTGCCAGCAGCTTAGCACCAGATCTGACTTACGCAGGGTTAAGCTACAATGAGCAGTTCTTC. Its translation: CASSLAPDLTYAGLSYNEQFF.